The 16 T cell receptor beta chains below were found in one sample sequenced in a study of cytomegalovirus exposure and HLA in healthy donors (TCRdb year 2017). The library was generated by the immunoSEQ multiplex PCR assay. The multiplex PCR relied on a mix of 60 forward primers for TCR Vbeta segments and 13 reverse primers for TCR Jbeta segments. TCRdb obtained this table from immuneACCESS and retained in-frame rearrangements with V and J assigned. These tables miss some clones; where compared with another copy, unresolved V genes account for less than half of the shortfall, and the remainder is unexplained. For this sample there are some 190,000 clones; approximately 80% appear just once. The biggest ten clones account for around 1.4% of the sample. The sample taken for sequencing was PBMCs. All receptors derive from a girl aged 10-17 years in good health and CMV-seropositive.

The chain joins TRBV18 to TRBJ1-5; 10 bases are a match to TRBD1. The V and J ends lost 2 bases and 0 bases, in that order; junction bases with no gene match: 10. The CDR3 is 19 amino acids. Germline values: CDR1 KGHSH, CDR2 LQKENI. The CDR3 bases are TGTGCCAGCTCACCAAGGCAAGGACAGGGGGGCTATAGCAATCAGCCCCAGCATTTT. Its translation is CASSPRQGQGGYSNQPQHF.

This clone was recorded a few times. The chain employs TRBV27 and TRBJ2-7; D possibly corresponds to TRBD2 (6 bases). V dropped 2 bases and J dropped 4 bases, with 15 bases sitting between them. CDR1 is MNHEY and CDR2 is SMNVEV in the germline V gene (reference sequence). The CDR3 length is 15 residues. The CDR3 region is CASSLLRENKYEQYF. The DNA for the CDR3 is TGTGCCAGCAGTTTACTGCGGGAAAATAAATACGAGCAGTACTTC.

J is TRBJ2-7 and V is TRBV7-8; 8 nucleotides match TRBD1. J lost 7 bases, V lost 4 bases, and 3 bases had no gene match. This CDR3 region has 12 residues. CDR1 is SGHVS and CDR2 is FQNEAQ in the germline V gene. CDR3 DNA sequence: TGTGCCAGCAGCTCGGACAGGGTGGAGCAGTACTTC. Translation: CASSSDRVEQYF.

V is TRBV4-2 and J is TRBJ1-1; D call uncertain. The CDR3 covers 12 residues. Germline CDR1 and CDR2: LGHNA and YNFKEQ. The V and J ends lost 2 bases and 2 bases respectively, with 3 bases between them. CDR3 region: CASSQPNTEAFF. CDR3 nucleotides: TGTGCCAGCAGCCAACCTAACACTGAAGCTTTCTTT.

The gene calls are TRBV6-1 and TRBJ1-2; D is undetermined. Trimming removed 8 bases from V and 7 bases from J, with 14 bases in between. The length of the CDR3 is 12 residues. Germline V CDR1 and CDR2: MNHNS, SASEGT. CDR3 sequence (DNA): TGTGCCAGCCTCGCCCTTTATAGTGGCTACACCTTC. Translating it yields CASLALYSGYTF.

This rearrangement joins TRBV18 to TRBJ1-4, with D possibly TRBD1 on 6 matching bases. The CDR3 length is 14 residues. Deletions cut 2 bases from V and 8 bases from J, with 12 bases between. Per the germline V gene, CDR1 is KGHSH and CDR2 is LQKENI. The CDR3 coding sequence is TGTGCCAGCTCACCAGGCAGGGGTGTGGAAAAACTGTTTTTT. Translating it yields CASSPGRGVEKLFF.

In nucleotides, the CDR3 is TGCGCCAGCAGCCCGAGGACAGCTGATCAGCCCCAGCATTTT. It is translated as CASSPRTADQPQHF. This chain links TRBV4-1 with TRBJ1-5; a possible D gene is TRBD1 (6 bases). Germline V gives CDR1 MGHRA, CDR2 YSYEKL. V was shortened by 4 bases and J by 5 bases, with 12 bases between the two germline ends. The CDR3 contains 14 residues.

About this clone: Its ends do not fully match the called genes, so a read error is possible. The chain has TRBV7-7 and TRBJ1-5; 8 bases fit TRBD1. CDR3 length: 16 residues. CDR1 is SSHAT, CDR2 FNYEAQ, per germline (reference sequence). Here the CDR3 reads CASSLTRDRRYQPQHF. The CDR3 region has the DNA TGTGCTAGCAGCCTAACCCGGGACAGGAGGTATCAGCCCCAGCATTTT.

The rearrangement joins TRBV7-8 to TRBJ2-1, with TRBD2 identical over 10 bases. With V trimmed by 5 bases and J by 0 bases, 4 bases remained unmatched. Germline CDR1 reads SGHVS; CDR2 reads FQNEAQ. The CDR3 extends over 16 amino acids. In nucleotides, the CDR3 is TGTGCCAGCAGCCTTGGACTAGCGGTCTCCTACAATGAGCAGTTCTTC. Its translation is CASSLGLAVSYNEQFF.

In its sample, this clone was seen a few times. The chain recombines TRBV6-5 with TRBJ1-1; 8 bases map to TRBD1. J was trimmed by 3 bases and V by 6 bases; bases with no gene match: 6. The CDR3 has 14 residues. Germline-derived CDR1 and CDR2 are MNHEY and SVGAGI. CDR3 DNA sequence: TGTGCCAGCAGACCGGGACAGGTCCACACTGAAGCTTTCTTT. Its protein product is CASRPGQVHTEAFF.

This chain connects TRBV7-2 to TRBJ2-3; 14 bases align to TRBD2. Germline CDR1 and CDR2: SGHTA and FQGNSA. The CDR3 is made up of 17 amino acids. With 5 bases clipped from V and 4 bases from J, the junction kept 8 bases outside the gene matches. CDR3 residues: CASSLGLAGEGADTQYF. CDR3 in DNA: TGTGCCAGCAGCCTGGGACTAGCGGGAGAGGGGGCAGATACGCAGTATTTT. Variable domain in full (rest from reference TRBV7-2 and TRBJ2-3): GAGVSQSPSNKVTEKGKDVELRCDPISGHTALYWYRQSLGQGLEFLIYFQGNSAPDKSGLPSDRFSAERTGGSVSTLTIQRTQQEDSAVYLCASSLGLAGEGADTQYFGPGTRLTVL.

The rearrangement joins TRBV5-1 to TRBJ2-7; possibly TRBD1 for D (6 bases). The CDR3 sequence is 15 residues long. With 0 bases removed from V and 2 bases from J, the gap between germline ends came to 12 bases. In germline, CDR1 is SGHRS, CDR2 YFSETQ. CDR3 DNA: TGCGCCAGCAGCTTGGTGCCAGGGGCCGCCTACGAGCAGTACTTC. Encoded protein: CASSLVPGAAYEQYF. Supplemented by reference TRBV5-1 and TRBJ2-7, the full variable domain reads KAGVTQTPRYLIKTRGQQVTLSCSPISGHRSVSWYQQTPGQGLQFLFEYFSETQRNKGNFPGRFSGRQFSNSRSEMNVSTLELGDSALYLCASSLVPGAAYEQYFGPGTRLTVT.

The chain couples TRBV28 to TRBJ1-5; a possible D gene is TRBD1 (6 bases). The CDR3 has 17 residues. The V end lost 2 bases, the J end lost 1 base, and 15 bases lay between the germline ends. CDR1 and CDR2 (germline): MDHEN, SYDVKM. The CDR3 loop reads CASSLPHRVRSNQPQHF. The CDR3 DNA reads TGTGCCAGCAGTTTACCCCACAGGGTAAGGAGCAATCAGCCCCAGCATTTT.

The gene calls are TRBV9 and TRBJ1-2; no firm D call. The CDR3 extends over 13 amino acids. Per the germline V gene, CDR1 is SGDLS and CDR2 is YYNGEE. Trimming took off 4 bases at V and 3 bases at J, with 10 bases between the two ends. CDR3 in amino acids: CASSTLGDYGYTF. DNA for the CDR3: TGTGCCAGCAGCACTCTCGGAGACTATGGCTACACCTTC. The variable domain in full, completed from reference TRBV9 and TRBJ1-2, reads DSGVTQTPKHLITATGQRVTLRCSPRSGDLSVYWYQQSLDQGLQFLIQYYNGEERAKGNILERFSAQQFPDLHSELNLSSLELGDSALYFCASSTLGDYGYTFGSGTRLTVV.

The genes are TRBV6-1 and TRBJ1-5; TRBD1 matches 7 bases. The CDR3 is made up of 13 amino acids. CDR1 is MNHNS and CDR2 is SASEGT in the germline V gene. Losses at the gene ends were 7 bases for V and 7 bases for J; bases not matched to a gene: 7. The CDR3 region is CASTTGNNQPQHF. DNA of the CDR3: TGTGCCAGCACGACAGGGAATAACCAGCCCCAGCATTTT.

In this sample, this clone turned up a few times. CDR3 sequence reads: CASSLQGFAPDTQYF. The CDR3 DNA sequence: TGCGCCAGCAGCTTACAGGGCTTCGCCCCAGATACGCAGTATTTT. The chain is built from TRBV5-1 and TRBJ2-3, with a tentative D call TRBD1 (6 bases). Germline V gene lookup returns CDR1 SGHRS and CDR2 YFSETQ. The ends were cut back, 2 bases at V and 4 bases at J, with 14 bases in the middle. The CDR3 is 15 amino acids.